One sample yielded the 4 T cell receptor beta chains listed below, sequenced in a study of blood T cell repertoires in COVID-19. Assay: immunoSEQ multiplex PCR; the TCRdb copy retains only in-frame clones and omits some. This sample has around 260,000 clones, with about 85% found just once. What was sequenced was peripheral blood. The receptors here all came from a man aged 18 to 35 with active or convalescent COVID-19.

V usage is TRBV14 and J usage is TRBJ2-7; D might be TRBD1 (5 bases). The CDR3 sequence is 15 residues long. Germline assignment: CDR1 SGHDN and CDR2 FVKESK. V lost 1 base, J lost 4 bases, and 14 bases lay in between. The CDR3 region has the DNA TGTGCCAGCAGCCAAGGCCAGGGATATTTTTACGAGCAGTACTTC. The encoded protein is CASSQGQGYFYEQYF.

The J gene is TRBJ2-5, the V gene TRBV12-3 or TRBV12-4; D is possibly TRBD1 (6 bases). V lost 3 bases, J lost 11 bases, and 13 bases lay in between. CDR3 size: 12 residues. The CDR3 is CASSFSGALQYF. Here the CDR3 DNA reads TGTGCCAGCAGTTTTTCAGGGGCATTGCAGTACTTC.

This chain connects TRBV5-1 to TRBJ1-3; no clear D gene. CDR3 size: 13 residues. V lost 7 bases and J 1 base, leaving 9 bases between the germline ends. Germline V CDR1 and CDR2: SGHRS, YFSETQ. The CDR3 nucleotides are TGCGCCAGCTACGAAACTTCTGGAAACACCATATATTTT. It is translated as CASYETSGNTIYF.

The V and J genes are TRBV4-2 and TRBJ1-2; 7 bases map to TRBD1. The CDR3 runs 14 residues. V shed 0 bases, J shed 10 bases, and the junction held 8 bases outside the gene matches. Germline V gene sequence: CDR1 LGHNA, CDR2 YNFKEQ. The CDR3 protein is CASSQESWGQNYTF. The CDR3 nucleotides are TGTGCCAGCAGCCAAGAATCTTGGGGACAGAACTACACCTTC.